This T cell receptor (beta chain) was identified during a study of blood T cell repertoires in COVID-19. This clone has more than one count but fewer than ten. Study processing details: The assay estimated nucleated cells by amplifying reference gene primers. Data came from immunoSEQ multiplex PCR; TCRdb stores just in-frame clones and leaves some out. That table is the source of V, J and clone size, and D and trimming were worked out from the DNA. In the table there are over 130,000 clones, around 80% of which are singletons. CDR3 length: 15 amino acids. The V and J ends lost 6 bases and 4 bases, in that order; junction bases with no gene match: 11. The V gene's germline CDR1 is MNHEY and CDR2 SVGAGI.

The sequence was collected from a woman of 80 years or more with active or convalescent COVID-19. What was sequenced was peripheral blood. The V and J genes are TRBV6-5 and TRBJ2-5, with 7 bases aligning to TRBD2. The CDR3 DNA follows: TGTGCCAGCAGCTTGGGGGGGGGAGATCGAGAGACCCAGTACTTC. Amino acids: CASSLGGGDRETQYF.